This passage covers 23 T cell receptor beta chains from one sample sequenced in a study of blood T cell repertoires in COVID-19. This table comes from immunoSEQ multiplex PCR, and its TCRdb copy is limited to in-frame clones, with some not included. The top ten clones hold over 7.5% of a sample with around 70,000 clones, approximately 90% of them seen once. Sequencing used peripheral blood. The receptors originated from a young man with acute or convalescent COVID-19.

Comments on this clone: The sample holds other DNA sequences that translate to the same CDR3. The chain combines TRBV18 with TRBJ1-4; maybe TRBD1 (6 bases). V was trimmed by 4 bases and J by 3 bases, leaving 9 bases between them. CDR1 is KGHSH and CDR2 is LQKENI in the germline V gene. This CDR3 is built from 14 residues. Here the CDR3 DNA reads TGTGCCAGCTCACTACAGGGATCTAATGAAAAACTGTTTTTT. It codes for CASSLQGSNEKLFF. Supplemented by reference TRBV18 and TRBJ1-4, the full variable domain reads NAGVMQNPRHLVRRRGQEARLRCSPMKGHSHVYWYRQLPEEGLKFMVYLQKENIIDESGMPKERFSAEFPKEGPSILRIQQVVRGDSAAYFCASSLQGSNEKLFFGSGTQLSVL.

This clone was picked up a small number of times. The chain has TRBV4-1 and TRBJ2-2; D ambiguous. This CDR3 has 13 residues. Germline V gives CDR1 MGHRA, CDR2 YSYEKL. V lost 0 bases to trimming and J lost 7 bases, with 6 bases between them. The chain's CDR3 is CASSQDPGGELFF. For the CDR3, the DNA is TGCGCCAGCAGCCAAGATCCGGGCGGGGAGCTGTTTTTT.

This CDR3 is CASGGTGPNEKLFF. CDR3 DNA sequence: TGCGCCAGCGGCGGGACAGGTCCTAATGAAAAACTGTTTTTT. The chain recombines TRBV10-2 with TRBJ1-4; 8 nucleotides match TRBD1. The CDR3 runs to 14 residues. The V gene's germline CDR1 is WSHSY and CDR2 SAAADI. Unmatched junction bases numbered 5, after V lost 8 bases and J lost 3 bases.

This clone came up a few times. Written as DNA, the CDR3 is TGCGCCAGCAGCCAAGTAGCGGGAGGATCCTACGAGCAGTACTTC. Protein: CASSQVAGGSYEQYF. The rearrangement links TRBV4-1 to TRBJ2-7; TRBD2 matches at 10 bases. The ends lost 1 base at V and 1 base at J; junction bases unmatched: 1. This CDR3 is built from 15 residues. CDR1 MGHRA and CDR2 YSYEKL come from the germline V gene.

This chain links TRBV29-1 with TRBJ2-1; D gene uncertain. This CDR3 spans 12 amino acids. Germline CDR1 is SQVTM and CDR2 is ANQGSEA. V was clipped by 4 bases and J by 4 bases, with 8 bases between them. CDR3 residues: CSVVPRYNEQFF. The CDR3, as DNA: TGCAGCGTTGTTCCGCGGTACAATGAGCAGTTCTTC.

This clone has only one observation. The rearrangement links TRBV6-5 to TRBJ2-7; no firm D call. There are 15 residues in the CDR3. Trimming took off 0 bases at V and 0 bases at J, with 9 bases between the two ends. In germline, CDR1 is MNHEY, CDR2 SVGAGI. CDR3 protein: CASSYSAGSSYEQYF. The CDR3 DNA sequence: TGTGCCAGCAGTTACTCGGCCGGGTCCTCCTACGAGCAGTACTTC.

The V call is TRBV28, the J call TRBJ1-6; 11 bases are a match to TRBD1. The CDR3 extends over 17 amino acids. CDR1 is MDHEN and CDR2 is SYDVKM in the germline V gene. V lost 3 bases, J lost 14 bases, and 15 bases stayed unmatched. The CDR3 nucleotides read TGTGCCAGCAGTTTCGAGGTCAGGGGACAGGGGGTACAGGCCCTCCACTTT. Translating it yields CASSFEVRGQGVQALHF.

The genes are TRBV6-6 and TRBJ2-1; D possibly corresponds to TRBD2 (6 bases). This CDR3 has 15 amino acids. Trimming removed 5 bases at V and 6 bases at J, with 17 bases between. The germline CDR1 and CDR2 sequences are MNHNY and SVGAGI (reference sequence). CDR3 in amino acids: CASSNTPGTFNEQFF. CDR3 in DNA: TGTGCCAGCAGTAATACTCCTGGGACTTTCAATGAGCAGTTCTTC.

The chain recombines TRBV28 with TRBJ2-7; D not certain. This CDR3 spans 12 amino acids. CDR1 MDHEN and CDR2 SYDVKM come from the germline V gene. V lost 7 bases and J 0 bases, leaving 7 bases between the germline ends. The CDR3: CASKSGSYEQYF. The CDR3, as DNA: TGTGCCAGCAAATCGGGCTCCTACGAGCAGTACTTC.

V is TRBV27 and J is TRBJ2-1; 12 nucleotides align to TRBD2. CDR1 and CDR2 from the germline V gene are MNHEY and SMNVEV (reference sequence). The junction had 10 bases not matched to a gene; V was cut back by 0 bases and J by 7 bases. CDR3 size: 18 residues. The DNA for the CDR3 is TGTGCCAGCAGTTTATCCCCCCAGCTAGCGGGAGGGGGGAATGAGCAGTTCTTC. This sequence encodes CASSLSPQLAGGGNEQFF.

The chain couples TRBV11-2 to TRBJ1-2, with a possible D match to TRBD1 (5 bases). The V end lost 0 bases, the J end lost 6 bases, and 11 bases lay between the germline ends. Germline CDR1 reads SGHAT; CDR2 reads FQNNGV. The CDR3 loop spans 14 amino acids. CDR3 residues: CASSLDHRRDGYTF. CDR3 nucleotide sequence: TGTGCCAGCAGCTTAGATCATCGCAGGGATGGCTACACCTTC.

The V call is TRBV10-1, the J call TRBJ1-3; D unclear. The germline gives CDR1 WNHNN, CDR2 SYGVQD (reference sequence). This CDR3 region has 14 residues. Trimming stripped 3 bases from V and 2 bases from J, with 8 bases between. CDR3 nucleotide sequence: TGCGCCAGCAGTGACCCGGGGACTGGAAACACCATATATTTT. Its translation is CASSDPGTGNTIYF.

The chain recombines TRBV4-3 with TRBJ2-6, with D perhaps TRBD2 (5 bases). CDR1 LGHNA and CDR2 YSLEER come from the germline V gene. This CDR3 region has 17 residues. V lost 1 base and J 1 base, leaving 11 bases between the germline ends. In DNA form, the CDR3 reads TGCGCCAGCAGCCAAGTAGGAGGAGGATCTGGGGCCAACGTCCTGACTTTC. Translation gives CASSQVGGGSGANVLTF.

V is TRBV30 and J is TRBJ2-7, with D maybe TRBD2 (5 bases). Germline CDR1 is GTSNPN and CDR2 is SVGIG (reference sequence). The CDR3 contains 14 residues. Trimming took off 3 bases at V and 0 bases at J, with 12 bases between the two ends. CDR3 sequence (DNA): TGTGCCTGGAGAAGAGCTAGCAGCTCCTACGAGCAGTACTTC. It translates to CAWRRASSSYEQYF.

The CDR3 protein is CASRLTGRQGQYF. CDR3 bases: TGTGCCAGCAGACTGACAGGGCGGCAGGGGCAGTACTTC. The rearrangement joins TRBV28 to TRBJ2-7, with TRBD1 matching over 7 bases. Per germline, CDR1 MDHEN and CDR2 SYDVKM. V lost 6 bases to trimming and J lost 9 bases; unmatched junction nucleotides: 11. This CDR3 spans 13 amino acids.

This clone was seen more than once but under ten times. J is TRBJ1-2 and V is TRBV4-2; D remains unclear. Per germline, CDR1 LGHNA and CDR2 YNFKEQ. The length of the CDR3 is 15 residues. Trimming removed 4 bases from V and 6 bases from J, with 18 bases in between. In nucleotides, the CDR3 is TGTGCCAGCAGCCCAGAGATGTTAGGACTAAATGGCTACACCTTC. Translation gives CASSPEMLGLNGYTF.

V and J are TRBV28 and TRBJ1-5, with 9 bases fitting TRBD1. Germline CDR1 reads MDHEN; CDR2 reads SYDVKM. The CDR3 has 19 amino acids. The junction had 15 bases not matched to a gene; V was cut back by 6 bases and J by 0 bases. CDR3 protein: CASSILATGGYGSNQPQHF. The CDR3 DNA is TGTGCCAGCAGCATATTGGCGACAGGGGGTTATGGTAGCAATCAGCCCCAGCATTTT.

CDR3 coding DNA: TGTGCCAGCAGGGGTCTAGCGGGCAGGTGGGGTGAGCAGTTCTTC. It translates to CASRGLAGRWGEQFF. This rearrangement joins TRBV2 to TRBJ2-1; 8 bases map to TRBD2. CDR3 size: 15 residues. V shed 6 bases, J shed 9 bases, and the junction held 13 bases outside the gene matches. Germline CDR1 reads SNHLY; CDR2 reads FYNNEI.

The V gene is TRBV28, the J gene TRBJ1-2; the D is unclear. CDR3 length equals 15 residues. V lost 7 bases, J lost 8 bases, and 23 bases lay in between. Per germline, CDR1 MDHEN and CDR2 SYDVKM. The CDR3 loop reads CASNPFTGEVAGYTF. The CDR3 DNA sequence: TGTGCCAGCAATCCCTTTACGGGAGAAGTAGCGGGCTACACCTTC.

The CDR3 here is CASSTGRNYEQYF. In DNA, the CDR3 is TGTGCCAGTAGTACCGGGAGAAACTACGAGCAGTACTTC. This sequence joins TRBV19 and TRBJ2-7, with D perhaps TRBD2 (6 bases). V lost 4 bases, J lost 3 bases, and 10 bases lay in between. Germline V gene sequence: CDR1 LNHDA, CDR2 SQIVND (reference sequence). This CDR3 region has 13 residues.

The V and J genes are TRBV29-1 and TRBJ2-1; 10 nucleotides match TRBD2. The germline gives CDR1 SQVTM, CDR2 ANQGSEA. This CDR3 contains 15 residues. The junction had 9 bases not matched to a gene; V was cut back by 6 bases and J by 4 bases. The CDR3 DNA is TGCAGCGTGGGGATAGCGGGAGGATCGTACAATGAGCAGTTCTTC. Translating gives CSVGIAGGSYNEQFF.

The chain uses TRBV29-1 and TRBJ1-2; 8 nucleotides match TRBD1. The germline CDR1 and CDR2 sequences are SQVTM and ANQGSEA. J lost 7 bases, V lost 2 bases, and 6 bases had no gene match. The CDR3 has 13 residues. The CDR3 protein is CSVEFGQGFGYTF. CDR3 in DNA: TGCAGCGTTGAATTCGGACAGGGCTTTGGCTACACCTTC.

This sequence joins TRBV7-3 and TRBJ2-1; TRBD2 is a possible D gene (6 bases). This CDR3 has 15 amino acids. Germline values: CDR1 SGHTA, CDR2 FQGTGA. The V end lost 5 bases, the J end lost 5 bases, and 16 bases lay between the germline ends. Here the CDR3 DNA reads TGTGCCAGCAGCCCGAGCGGGCTCTTGCACAATGAGCAGTTCTTC. As protein: CASSPSGLLHNEQFF.